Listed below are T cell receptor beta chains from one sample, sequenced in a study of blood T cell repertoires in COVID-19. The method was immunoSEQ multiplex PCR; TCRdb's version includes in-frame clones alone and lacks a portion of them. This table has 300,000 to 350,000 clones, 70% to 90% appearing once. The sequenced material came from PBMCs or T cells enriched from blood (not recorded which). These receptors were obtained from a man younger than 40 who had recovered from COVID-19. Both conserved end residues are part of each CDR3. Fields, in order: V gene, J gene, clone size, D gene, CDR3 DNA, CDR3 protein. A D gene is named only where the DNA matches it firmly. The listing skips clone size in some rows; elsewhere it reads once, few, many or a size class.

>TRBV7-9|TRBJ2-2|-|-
TGTGCCAGCAGCTCGGGGACTGGGACCGGGGAGCTGTTTTTT
CASSSGTGTGELFF
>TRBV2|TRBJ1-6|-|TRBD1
TGTGCCAGCAGTGGGGGACAGGGGGCCTACTATAATTCACCCCTCCACTTT
CASSGGQGAYYNSPLHF
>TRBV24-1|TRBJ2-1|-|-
TGTGCCACCAGTGATACGACTTCCTACAATGAGCAGTTCTTC
CATSDTTSYNEQFF
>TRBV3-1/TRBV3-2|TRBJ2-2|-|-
TGTGCCAGCAGCCAATATACGAACACCGGGGAGCTGTTTTTT
CASSQYTNTGELFF
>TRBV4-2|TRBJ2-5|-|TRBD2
TGTGCCAGCAGCCAAGGGGGACTAGCCCCCGGGGAGGCGGAGACCCAGTACTTC
CASSQGGLAPGEAETQYF
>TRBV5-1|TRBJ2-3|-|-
TGCGCCAGCAGCCCCAGGACTAGCACAGATACGCAGTATTTT
CASSPRTSTDTQYF
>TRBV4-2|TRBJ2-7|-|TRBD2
TGTGCCAGCAGCCAAGTGGGGACTAGCGGGGGGACGCAGTACTTC
CASSQVGTSGGTQYF
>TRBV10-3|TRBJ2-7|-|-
TGTGCCATCAGTGAGTCGCAGGCCGAGCAGTACTTC
CAISESQAEQYF
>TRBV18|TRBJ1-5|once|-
TGTGCCAGCTCATCAGGACAGAATCAGCCCCAGCATTTT
CASSSGQNQPQHF
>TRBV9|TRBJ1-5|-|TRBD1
TGTGCCAGCAGCGGAGGGACAGGGAACAATCAGCCCCAGCATTTT
CASSGGTGNNQPQHF
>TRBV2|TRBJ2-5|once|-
TGTGCCAGCAGTGGTAACGGTGAGACCCAGTACTTC
CASSGNGETQYF
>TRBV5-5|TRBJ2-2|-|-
TGTGCCAGCATACCGCAGCTCGGGCAGGGGAACACCGGGGAGCTGTTTTTT
CASIPQLGQGNTGELFF